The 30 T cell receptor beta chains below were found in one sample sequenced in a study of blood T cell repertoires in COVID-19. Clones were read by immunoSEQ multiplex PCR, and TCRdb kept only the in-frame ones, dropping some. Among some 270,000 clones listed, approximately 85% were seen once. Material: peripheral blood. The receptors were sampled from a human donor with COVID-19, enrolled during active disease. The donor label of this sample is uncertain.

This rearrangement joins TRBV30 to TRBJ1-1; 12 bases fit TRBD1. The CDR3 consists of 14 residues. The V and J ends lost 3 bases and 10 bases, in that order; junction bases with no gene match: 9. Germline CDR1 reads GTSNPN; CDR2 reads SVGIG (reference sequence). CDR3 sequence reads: CAWRTGQGASVAFF. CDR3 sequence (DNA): TGTGCCTGGAGGACGGGACAGGGGGCCTCGGTAGCTTTCTTT.

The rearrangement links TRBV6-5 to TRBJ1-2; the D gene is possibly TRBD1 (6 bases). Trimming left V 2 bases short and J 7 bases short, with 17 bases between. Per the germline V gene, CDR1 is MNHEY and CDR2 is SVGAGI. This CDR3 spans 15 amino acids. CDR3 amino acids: CASSYEGGTGGGYTF. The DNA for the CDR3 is TGTGCCAGCAGTTACGAAGGGGGAACCGGAGGTGGCTACACCTTC.

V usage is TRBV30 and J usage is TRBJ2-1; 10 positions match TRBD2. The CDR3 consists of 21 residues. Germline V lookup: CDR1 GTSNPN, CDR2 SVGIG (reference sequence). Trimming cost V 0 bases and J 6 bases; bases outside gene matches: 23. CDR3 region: CAWSVPPITSGNFPTSNEQFF. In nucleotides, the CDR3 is TGTGCCTGGAGTGTTCCCCCAATTACTAGCGGGAATTTCCCGACGTCCAATGAGCAGTTCTTC.

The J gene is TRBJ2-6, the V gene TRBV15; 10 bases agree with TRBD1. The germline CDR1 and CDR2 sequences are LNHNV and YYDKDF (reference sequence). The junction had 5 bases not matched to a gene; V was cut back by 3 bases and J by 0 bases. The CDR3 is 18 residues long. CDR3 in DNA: TGTGCCACCAGCAGGGGGGACAGGGGATTCTCTGGGGCCAACGTCCTGACTTTC. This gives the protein CATSRGDRGFSGANVLTF.

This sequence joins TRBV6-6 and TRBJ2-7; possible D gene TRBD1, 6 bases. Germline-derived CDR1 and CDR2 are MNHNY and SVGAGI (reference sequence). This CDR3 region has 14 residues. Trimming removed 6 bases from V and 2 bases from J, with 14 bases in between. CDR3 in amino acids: CASSLTGTPYEQYF. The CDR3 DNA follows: TGTGCCAGCAGCCTCACCGGGACACCCTACGAGCAGTACTTC.

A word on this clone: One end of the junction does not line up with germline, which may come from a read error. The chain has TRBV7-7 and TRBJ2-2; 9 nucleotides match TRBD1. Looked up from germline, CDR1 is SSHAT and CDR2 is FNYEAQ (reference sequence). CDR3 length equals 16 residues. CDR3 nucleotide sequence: TGTGCTAGCAGTCGGACCGGGACAGGGTCCACCGGGGAGCTGTTTTTT. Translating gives CASSRTGTGSTGELFF.

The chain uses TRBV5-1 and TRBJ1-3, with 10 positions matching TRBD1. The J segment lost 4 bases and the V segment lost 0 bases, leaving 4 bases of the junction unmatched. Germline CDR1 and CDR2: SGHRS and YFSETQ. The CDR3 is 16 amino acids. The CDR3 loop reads CASSLDGTGAGNTIYF. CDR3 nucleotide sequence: TGCGCCAGCAGCTTGGACGGGACAGGGGCAGGAAACACCATATATTTT.

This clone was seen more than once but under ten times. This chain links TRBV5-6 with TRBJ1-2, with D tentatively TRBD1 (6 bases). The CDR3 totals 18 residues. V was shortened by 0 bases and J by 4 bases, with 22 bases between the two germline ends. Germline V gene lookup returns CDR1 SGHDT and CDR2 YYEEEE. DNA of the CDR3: TGTGCCAGCAGCTTGGGTAGGCAGGGGCTCAAACCATCCTATGGCTACACCTTC. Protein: CASSLGRQGLKPSYGYTF.

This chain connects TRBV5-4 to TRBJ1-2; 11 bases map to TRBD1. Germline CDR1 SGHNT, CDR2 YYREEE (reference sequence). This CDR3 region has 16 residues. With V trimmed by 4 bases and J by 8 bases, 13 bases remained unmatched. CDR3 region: CASSRSGGQGASGYTF. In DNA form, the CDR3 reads TGTGCCAGCAGCCGATCGGGTGGACAGGGGGCGTCGGGCTACACCTTC.

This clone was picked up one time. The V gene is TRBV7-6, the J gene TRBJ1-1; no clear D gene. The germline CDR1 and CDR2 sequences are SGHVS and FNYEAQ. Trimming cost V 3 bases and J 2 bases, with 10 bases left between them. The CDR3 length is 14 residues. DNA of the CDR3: TGTGCCAGCAGCTTTATGGAGGATAACACTGAAGCTTTCTTT. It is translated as CASSFMEDNTEAFF.

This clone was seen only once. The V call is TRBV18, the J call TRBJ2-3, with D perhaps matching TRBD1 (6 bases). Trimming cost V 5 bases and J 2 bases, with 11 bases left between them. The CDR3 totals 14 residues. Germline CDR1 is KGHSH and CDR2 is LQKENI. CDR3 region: CASSFGQPTDTQYF. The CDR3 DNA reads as TGTGCCAGCTCATTTGGACAGCCCACAGATACGCAGTATTTT.

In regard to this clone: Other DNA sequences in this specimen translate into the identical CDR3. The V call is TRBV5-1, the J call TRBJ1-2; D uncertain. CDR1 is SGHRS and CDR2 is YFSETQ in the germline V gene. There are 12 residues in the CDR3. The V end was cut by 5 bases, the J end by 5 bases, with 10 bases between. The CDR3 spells CASSPGDYGYTF. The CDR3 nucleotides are TGCGCCAGCAGTCCCGGGGATTATGGCTACACCTTC.

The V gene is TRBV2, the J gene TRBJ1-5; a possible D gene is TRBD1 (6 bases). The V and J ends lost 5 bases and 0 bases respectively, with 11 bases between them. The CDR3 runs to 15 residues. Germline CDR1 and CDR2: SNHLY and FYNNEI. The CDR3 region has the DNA TGTGCCAGCAGTTCGGACAGTCATAGCAATCAGCCCCAGCATTTT. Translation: CASSSDSHSNQPQHF.

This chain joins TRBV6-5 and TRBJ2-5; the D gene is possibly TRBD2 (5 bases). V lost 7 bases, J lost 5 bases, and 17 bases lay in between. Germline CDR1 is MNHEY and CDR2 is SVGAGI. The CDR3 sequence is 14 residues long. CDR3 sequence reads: CASTGSLAGETQYF. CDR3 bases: TGTGCCAGCACGGGATCTCTAGCTGGGGAGACCCAGTACTTC.

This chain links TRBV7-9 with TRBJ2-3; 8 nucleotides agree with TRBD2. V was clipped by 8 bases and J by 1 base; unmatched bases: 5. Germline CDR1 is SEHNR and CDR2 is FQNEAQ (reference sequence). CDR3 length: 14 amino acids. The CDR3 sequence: CASRTSGRTDTQYF. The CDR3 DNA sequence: TGTGCCAGCCGCACTAGCGGTCGCACAGATACGCAGTATTTT.

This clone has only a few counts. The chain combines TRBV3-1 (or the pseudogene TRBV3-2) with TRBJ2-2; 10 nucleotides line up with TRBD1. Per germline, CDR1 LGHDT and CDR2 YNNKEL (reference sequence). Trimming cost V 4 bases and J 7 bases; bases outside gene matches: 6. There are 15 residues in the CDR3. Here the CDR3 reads CASSPGQGDVGELFF. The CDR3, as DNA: TGTGCCAGCAGCCCCGGACAGGGGGATGTCGGGGAGCTGTTTTTT.

As DNA, the CDR3 is TGTGCCAGCAGCTTAATAGGAGGGACTAACTATGGCTACACCTTC. It is translated as CASSLIGGTNYGYTF. The chain combines TRBV7-3 with TRBJ1-2; the D is unclear. Between the trimmed V and J ends, which lost 1 base and 0 bases, there was a span of 9 bases. CDR1 SGHTA and CDR2 FQGTGA come from the germline V gene. CDR3 size: 15 residues.

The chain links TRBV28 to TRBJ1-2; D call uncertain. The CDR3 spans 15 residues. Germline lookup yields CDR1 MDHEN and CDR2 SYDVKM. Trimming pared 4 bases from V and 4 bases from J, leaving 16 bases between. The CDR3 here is CASSYNFEGTYGYTF. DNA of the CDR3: TGTGCCAGCAGTTATAATTTTGAGGGTACCTATGGCTACACCTTC.

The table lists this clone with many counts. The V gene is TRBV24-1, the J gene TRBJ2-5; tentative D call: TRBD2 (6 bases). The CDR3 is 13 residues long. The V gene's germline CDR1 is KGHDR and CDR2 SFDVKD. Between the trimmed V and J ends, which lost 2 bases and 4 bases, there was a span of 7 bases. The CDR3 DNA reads TGTGCCACCAGTGATTGGGGAGGAGAGACCCAGTACTTC. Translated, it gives CATSDWGGETQYF.

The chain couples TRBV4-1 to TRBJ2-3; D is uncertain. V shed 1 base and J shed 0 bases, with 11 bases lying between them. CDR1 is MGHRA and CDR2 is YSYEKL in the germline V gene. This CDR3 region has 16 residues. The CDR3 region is CASSQVGLSSTDTQYF. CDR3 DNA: TGCGCCAGCAGCCAAGTCGGTCTTTCTAGCACAGATACGCAGTATTTT.

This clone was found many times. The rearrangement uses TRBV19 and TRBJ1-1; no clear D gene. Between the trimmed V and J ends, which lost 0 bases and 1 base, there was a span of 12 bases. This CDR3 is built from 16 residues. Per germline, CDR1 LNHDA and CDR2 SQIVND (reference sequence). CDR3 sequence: CASSIDRETPNTEAFF. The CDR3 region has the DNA TGTGCCAGTAGTATAGATCGAGAGACACCGAACACTGAAGCTTTCTTT.

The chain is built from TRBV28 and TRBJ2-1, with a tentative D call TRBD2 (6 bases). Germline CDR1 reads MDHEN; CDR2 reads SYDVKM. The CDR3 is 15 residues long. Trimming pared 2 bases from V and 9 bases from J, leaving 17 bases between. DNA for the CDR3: TGTGCCAGCAGTTTAGGTACGGTAGCGGTGCTTGAGCAGTTCTTC. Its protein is CASSLGTVAVLEQFF.

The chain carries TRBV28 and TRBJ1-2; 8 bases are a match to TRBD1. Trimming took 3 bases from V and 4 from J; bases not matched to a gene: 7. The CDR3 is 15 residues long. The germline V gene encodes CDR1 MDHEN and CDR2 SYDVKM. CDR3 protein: CASSFGNTGGYGYTF. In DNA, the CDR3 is TGTGCCAGCAGTTTCGGGAATACAGGGGGCTATGGCTACACCTTC.

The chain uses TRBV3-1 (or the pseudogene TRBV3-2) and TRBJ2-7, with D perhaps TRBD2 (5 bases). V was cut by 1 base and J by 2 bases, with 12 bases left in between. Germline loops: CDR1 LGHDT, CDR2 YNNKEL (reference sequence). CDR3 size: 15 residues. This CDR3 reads CASSQGTARAYEQYF. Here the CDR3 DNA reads TGTGCCAGCAGCCAAGGAACAGCGAGGGCCTACGAGCAGTACTTC.

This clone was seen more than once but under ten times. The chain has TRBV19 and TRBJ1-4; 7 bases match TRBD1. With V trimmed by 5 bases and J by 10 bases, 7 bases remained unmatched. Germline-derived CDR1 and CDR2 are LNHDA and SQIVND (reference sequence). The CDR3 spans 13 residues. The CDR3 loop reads CASSSRDSPKLFF. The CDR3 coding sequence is TGTGCCAGTAGTTCGCGGGACAGCCCAAAACTGTTTTTT.

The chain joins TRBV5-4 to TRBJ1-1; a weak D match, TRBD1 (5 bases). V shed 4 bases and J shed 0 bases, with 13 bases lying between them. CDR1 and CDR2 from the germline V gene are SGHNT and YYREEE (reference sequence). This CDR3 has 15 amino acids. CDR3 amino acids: CASSPWGGMNTEAFF. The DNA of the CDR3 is TGTGCCAGCAGCCCATGGGGGGGGATGAACACTGAAGCTTTCTTT.

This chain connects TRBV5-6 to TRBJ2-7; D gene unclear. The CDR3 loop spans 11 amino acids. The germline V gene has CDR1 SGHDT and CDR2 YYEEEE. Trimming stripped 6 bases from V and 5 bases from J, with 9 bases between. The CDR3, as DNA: TGTGCCAGCACCAGATTGAACGAGCAGTACTTC. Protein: CASTRLNEQYF.

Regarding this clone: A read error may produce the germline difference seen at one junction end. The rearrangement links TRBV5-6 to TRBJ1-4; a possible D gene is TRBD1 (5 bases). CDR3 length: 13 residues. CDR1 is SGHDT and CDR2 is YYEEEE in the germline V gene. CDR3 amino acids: CASSLFLLGGAIF. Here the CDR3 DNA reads TGTGCCAGCAGCTTGTTTTTACTGGGGGGAGCCATTTTT. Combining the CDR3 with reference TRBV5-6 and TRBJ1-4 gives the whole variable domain DAGVTQSPTHLIKTRGQQVTLRCSPKSGHDTVSWYQQALGQGPQFIFQYYEEEERQRGNFPDRFSGHQFPNYSSELNVNALLLGDSALYLCASSLFLLGGAIFGSGTQLSVL.

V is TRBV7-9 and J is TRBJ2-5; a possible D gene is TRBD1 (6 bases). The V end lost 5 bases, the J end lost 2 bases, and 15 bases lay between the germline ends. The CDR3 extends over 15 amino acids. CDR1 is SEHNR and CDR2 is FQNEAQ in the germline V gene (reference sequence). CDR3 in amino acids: CASSQGMGAQETQYF. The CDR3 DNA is TGTGCCAGCAGCCAGGGCATGGGGGCACAAGAGACCCAGTACTTC.

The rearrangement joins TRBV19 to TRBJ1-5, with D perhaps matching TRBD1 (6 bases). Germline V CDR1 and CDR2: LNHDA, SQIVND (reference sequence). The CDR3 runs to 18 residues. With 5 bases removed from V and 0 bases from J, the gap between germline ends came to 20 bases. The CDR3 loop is CASSHRVIDTYSNQPQHF. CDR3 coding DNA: TGTGCCAGTAGTCACAGGGTCATTGACACATATAGCAATCAGCCCCAGCATTTT.